Each of the 13 T cell receptor beta chains below was sequenced from the same sample in a study of T-cell reconstitution after alpha-beta-depleted transplantation in children. During its preparation, the TCRbeta library received unique molecular identifiers. TCRdb re-called the PCR reads through MiXCR, storing one row per CDR3 protein. This table has about 580,000 distinct CDR3 sequences, roughly 23% appearing once. The sequencing here drew on PBMCs, mostly from graft donor cells, taken 360 days after TCRalphabeta/CD19-depleted stem cell transplant. The origin of the receptors is a boy younger than two who had a stem cell transplant for acute myeloid leukemia, so the T cells may come from the graft donor.

This clonotype was found once. The rearrangement links TRBV9 to TRBJ2-2; TRBD1 might be the D (5 bases). The CDR3 is made up of 12 amino acids. With 0 bases removed from V and 8 bases from J, the gap between germline ends came to 5 bases. Germline CDR1 is SGDLS and CDR2 is YYNGEE. The CDR3 DNA is TGTGCCAGCAGCGTAGCAGGGGGGGAGCTGTTTTTT. Protein: CASSVAGGELFF.

This clonotype was seen repeatedly, ten times or more. V usage is TRBV2 and J usage is TRBJ2-2; 10 bases fit TRBD1. Germline V gene sequence: CDR1 SNHLY, CDR2 FYNNEI. The CDR3 is made up of 15 amino acids. The ends lost 9 bases at V and 2 bases at J; junction bases unmatched: 6. CDR3 coding DNA: TGTGCCAGTATCCGGGACAGGGGCAACACCGGGGAGCTGTTTTTT. It encodes CASIRDRGNTGELFF. Combining the CDR3 with reference TRBV2 and TRBJ2-2 gives the whole variable domain EPEVTQTPSHQVTQMGQEVILRCVPISNHLYFYWYRQILGQKVEFLVSFYNNEISEKSEIFDDQFSVERPDGSNFTLKIRSTKLEDSAMYFCASIRDRGNTGELFFGEGSRLTVL.

The V call is TRBV12-3 or TRBV12-4, the J call TRBJ1-1; tentatively, D is TRBD1 (5 bases). The length of the CDR3 is 13 residues. V was cut by 7 bases and J by 0 bases, with 9 bases left in between. CDR3 sequence reads: CASNEGMNTEAFF. CDR3 bases: TGTGCCAGCAATGAGGGGATGAACACTGAAGCTTTCTTT.

The sample holds many counts of this clonotype. The J gene is TRBJ1-1, the V gene TRBV5-1; D might be TRBD1 (6 bases). The V end was cut by 0 bases, the J end by 2 bases, with 14 bases between. Germline values: CDR1 SGHRS, CDR2 YFSETQ. The CDR3 length is 16 residues. The CDR3 DNA reads TGCGCCAGCAGCTTGGTCCCGCCCGGGGGCAACACTGAAGCTTTCTTT. Translation: CASSLVPPGGNTEAFF.

This clonotype was counted between two and nine times. The chain employs TRBV20-1 and TRBJ2-5; 7 bases match TRBD2. V shed 1 base, J shed 0 bases, and the junction held 11 bases outside the gene matches. The CDR3 is made up of 17 amino acids. The germline gives CDR1 DFQATT, CDR2 SNEGSKA (reference sequence). CDR3 DNA sequence: TGCAGTGCTAGAGCTCGACAAGCGGGGACGTACCAAGAGACCCAGTACTTC. This gives the protein CSARARQAGTYQETQYF.

This clonotype came up a few times. The rearrangement joins TRBV7-2 to TRBJ2-1; no firm D call. V lost 1 base and J 0 bases, leaving 10 bases between the germline ends. The CDR3 contains 16 residues. From germline, CDR1 is SGHTA and CDR2 FQGNSA. The CDR3 nucleotides are TGTGCCAGCAGCTTAGGCTTTCTACCCTCCTACAATGAGCAGTTCTTC. Its protein product is CASSLGFLPSYNEQFF.

Here the CDR3 reads CASSSPWTELRGGLNEQFF. DNA for the CDR3: TGTGCCAGCAGTTCCCCTTGGACCGAACTGCGGGGGGGCCTCAATGAGCAGTTCTTC. The V call is TRBV28, the J call TRBJ2-1; 9 positions match TRBD2. The CDR3 runs to 19 residues. Germline V gives CDR1 MDHEN, CDR2 SYDVKM. Trimming took 4 bases from V and 6 from J; bases not matched to a gene: 19.

This clonotype came up many times. The J gene is TRBJ2-7, the V gene TRBV12-3 or TRBV12-4; 9 bases are a match to TRBD1. Trimming at V came to 6 bases and at J to 4 bases, leaving 10 bases not matched to a gene. This CDR3 is 15 amino acids long. The CDR3 DNA is TGTGCCAGCAGCTTATCCGGGACAGGGACTTACGAGCAGTACTTC. Its translation: CASSLSGTGTYEQYF.

Only one count was recorded for this clonotype. The rearrangement links TRBV7-2 to TRBJ1-2; no clear D gene. Germline V gene lookup returns CDR1 SGHTA and CDR2 FQGNSA. The CDR3 is 14 amino acids. V was cut by 2 bases and J by 8 bases, with 15 bases left in between. CDR3 DNA: TGTGCCAGCAGCTTAAGTTGGTCAGTATACGGCTACACCTTC. This translates into CASSLSWSVYGYTF.

A few counts support this clonotype. The rearrangement links TRBV7-9 to TRBJ1-6; the D is unclear. Trimming shortened V by 5 bases and J by 6 bases, and 8 bases separated the two germline ends. The CDR3 loop spans 13 amino acids. CDR1 SEHNR and CDR2 FQNEAQ come from the germline V gene (reference sequence). The CDR3 nucleotides read TGTGCCAGCAGCAGGGCCCCTAATTCACCCCTCCACTTT. This codes for CASSRAPNSPLHF. The full variable domain, its missing parts supplied by reference TRBV7-9 and TRBJ1-6, is DTGVSQNPRHKITKRGQNVTFRCDPISEHNRLYWYRQTLGQGPEFLTYFQNEAQLEKSRLLSDRFSAERPKGSFSTLEIQRTEQGDSAMYLCASSRAPNSPLHFGNGTRLTVT.

V gene TRBV5-1 combines with J gene TRBJ2-5; a possible D gene is TRBD1 (5 bases). Trimming pared 0 bases from V and 1 base from J, leaving 13 bases between. Germline V gives CDR1 SGHRS, CDR2 YFSETQ. The CDR3 length is 16 residues. CDR3 sequence: CASSLDGTGTQETQYF. The DNA for the CDR3 is TGCGCCAGCAGCTTGGACGGTACAGGTACCCAAGAGACCCAGTACTTC.

Many counts were recorded for this clonotype. The V gene is TRBV5-1, the J gene TRBJ2-1; 15 positions agree with TRBD2. CDR1 is SGHRS, CDR2 YFSETQ, per germline. The CDR3 is 16 amino acids. J was trimmed by 10 bases and V by 4 bases; bases with no gene match: 9. This CDR3 is CASSLYGLAGGPEQFF. In DNA, the CDR3 is TGCGCCAGCAGCCTCTACGGACTAGCGGGGGGGCCCGAGCAGTTCTTC.

This chain uses TRBV6-5 with TRBJ2-3, with 9 bases aligning to TRBD2. This CDR3 region has 16 residues. CDR1 MNHEY and CDR2 SVGAGI come from the germline V gene. Trimming cost V 4 bases and J 4 bases; bases outside gene matches: 9. CDR3 nucleotide sequence: TGTGCCAGCAGTTCACCGACTAGCGGAAGGCCAGATACGCAGTATTTT. It encodes CASSSPTSGRPDTQYF.